In its sample, the clone carrying this TCR beta chain was seen many times. Its specificity is unknown. This specimen comes from a study of CD8 T cells in ankylosing spondylitis. Study outcomes and limitations: Characteristic, it appeared, of ankylosing spondylitis blood was a TCR beta motif of several highly homologous variants. Earlier work had already found some motif variants in reactive arthritis synovial fluid and blood. The disease-linked clones had a CD8+ phenotype and low blood frequencies.

CDR3 length: 21 residues. V lost 5 bases to trimming and J lost 0 bases, with 29 bases between them. Germline lookup yields CDR1 SGHNT and CDR2 YENEEA. Quantitative 5'-RACE with molecular barcodes was used to make the TCR beta libraries. TCRdb itself ran the 5' RACE reads through MiXCR, one entry per CDR3 protein. This sample has more than 150,000 distinct CDR3 sequences, with around a sixth found just once. V and J are TRBV11-3 and TRBJ2-1; D remains unclear. This sequence originates from a male donor aged 5 to 29 with ankylosing spondylitis or in good health (not recorded which). Sequenced: blood, either unsorted or a sorted T cell fraction (not recorded which). The CDR3 sequence: CASSPNLPKRADYSSYNEQFF. In nucleotides, the CDR3 is TGTGCCAGCAGCCCCAACCTCCCCAAACGGGCGGATTATAGCTCCTACAATGAGCAGTTCTTC. Complete variable domain (other parts from reference TRBV11-3 and TRBJ2-1): EAGVVQSPRYKIIEKKQPVAFWCNPISGHNTLYWYLQNLGQGPELLIRYENEEAVDDSQLPKDRFSAERLKGVDSTLKIQPAELGDSAVYLCASSPNLPKRADYSSYNEQFFGPGTRLTVL.